This T cell receptor (beta chain) was captured in a study of CD8 T cells in Susac syndrome (dated by TCRdb to the late 2010s). Context from the whole study: Among the sequenced Susac syndrome patients, 5 or 6 had clinically active disease and fewer than 10 were in clinical remission. At blood withdrawal, Susac syndrome patients were therapy-naive, treated with corticosteroids (with IVIg additionally given to some), or treated with IVIg alone. The study used repertoire sequencing to test whether antigen drove CD8+ T cell activation and differentiation in Susac syndrome.

Peripheral blood CD8+ and CD4+ T cells from healthy donors, Susac syndrome patients and multiple sclerosis patients were profiled using high-throughput TCR beta sequencing. Recently defined diagnostic criteria for definite or probable disease were met by the Susac syndrome patients. CD8+ TEMRA cells were enriched by FACS, while bulk CD8+ and CD4+ T cells were purified by magnetic negative isolation. Blood was collected in EDTA tubes and processed within 24 hours, with PBMCs isolated through density gradient centrifugation. PBMCs intended for TCR sequencing were cryopreserved in liquid nitrogen and were subsequently thawed in a 37 degrees C water bath. The sorted or isolated CD4+, CD8+ and CD8+ TEMRA cells had a purity of 90% or higher. About this clonotype itself: It has no known antigen specificity. Within one base of it there is no much larger clone, and no base qualities were kept.

RNA was extracted with the RNeasy kit and 0.5 to 1 ug was reverse transcribed using random hexamers. The immunoSEQ multiplex PCR assay, which covers 54 Vbeta and 13 Jbeta segments, was used to amplify TCR beta CDR3 regions. PCR amplification bias was corrected using a synthetic template baseline for primer optimization and computational correction. The study's processing was this. Reads were assigned to V, D and J genes according to IMGT and analyzed in immunoSEQ Analyzer, with only productive sequences retained. To calculate clonality, Shannon entropy was normalized by log2 of the number of productive unique sequences and then subtracted from one. For each patient and control, public and private clones were evaluated within the 100 most prevalent clones. Clones were defined as Susac-specific if absent from the healthy and MS cohorts, from 1052 published viral clones and from other ImmuneACCESS disease sequences. TCRdb reprocessing: public reads trimmed at Q25 with fastp, clones called with MiXCR, in-frame beta chains kept. Records with the same CDR3 protein are collapsed into one entry carrying the most frequent genes and DNA. The V and J calls were determined by TCRdb, not by the authors. The sample contains 160,000 or so distinct CDR3 sequences, 94% of them found a single time. The top ten clonotypes cover more than 0.095% of the sample.

General study outcomes and caveats: The TCR sequencing and HLA analysis was acknowledged to have included a relatively small number of individuals. In patients with Susac syndrome, the CD4+ T cell repertoire showed no detectable clonal expansion.

CDR3 length: 16 amino acids, cysteine to phenylalanine. Kept here is only the CDR3 DNA, which spans 48 bases and is read in frame from base 1. Here V drops 3 bases and J drops 1 base, and the junction holds 7 bases not matched to any gene. The germline V gene gives CDR1 as SGHVS and CDR2 as FQNEAQ. The source of this sequence is a human donor with Susac syndrome. Material: CD4+ T cells from PBMCs. The V and J segments used are TRBV7-8 and TRBJ2-3; TRBD2 matches 7 bases in the middle. The CDR3 reads as follows: CASSLGGALGTDTQYF. In nucleotides, the sequence is TGTGCCAGCAGCTTGGGAGGGGCACTCGGCACAGATACGCAGTATTTT.